This is a list of T cell receptor beta chains from one sample in a study of response to subunit inactivated influenza vaccine. One entry per CDR3 protein, called by TCRdb with MiXCR from the RT-PCR reads. The data hold about 190,000 distinct CDR3 sequences, with roughly an eighth observed a single time. The sequenced sample was CD8+ T cells sorted from PBMCs, obtained around 5 days after vaccination. Receptor source: a man aged 50 to 59 who received an inactivated influenza vaccine. Each CDR3 is given with its conserved first and last residue. The D gene is left open where the match is weak. Clone size appears in some rows only: once, few, many, or a class for an expanded clone.

V: TRBV19; J: TRBJ2-7; size: few; D: TRBD1; CDR3: CASSPGTGVNYEQYF; DNA: TGTGCCAGTAGTCCTGGGACAGGGGTCAACTACGAGCAGTACTTC
V: TRBV5-1; J: TRBJ2-7; size: few; D: .; CDR3: CASSSPNNYEQYF; DNA: TGCGCCAGCAGCTCCCCGAACAACTACGAGCAGTACTTC
V: TRBV4-3; J: TRBJ2-1; size: .; D: TRBD2; CDR3: CASSLDWLAGFNEQFF; DNA: TGCGCCAGCAGCCTAGATTGGCTAGCGGGTTTCAATGAGCAGTTCTTC
V: TRBV20-1; J: TRBJ2-1; size: .; D: TRBD2; CDR3: CSAREVPAGVYNEQFF; DNA: TGCAGTGCTAGAGAGGTTCCAGCGGGAGTATACAATGAGCAGTTCTTC
V: TRBV20-1; J: TRBJ2-1; size: many; D: .; CDR3: CSASGESSYNEQFF; DNA: TGCAGTGCTAGCGGAGAGAGCTCCTACAATGAGCAGTTCTTC
V: TRBV9; J: TRBJ1-5; size: .; D: TRBD1; CDR3: CASSTGTGSNQPQHF; DNA: TGTGCCAGCAGCACCGGGACAGGAAGTAATCAGCCCCAGCATTTT
V: TRBV29-1; J: TRBJ2-7; size: .; D: TRBD2; CDR3: CSVDGKKFGGRSYEQYF; DNA: TGCAGCGTTGATGGGAAAAAGTTTGGCGGGAGATCCTACGAGCAGTACTTC
V: TRBV28; J: TRBJ2-7; size: many; D: .; CDR3: CASSFSGSSYEQYF; DNA: TGTGCCAGCAGTTTCTCGGGAAGCTCCTACGAGCAGTACTTC
V: TRBV6-5; J: TRBJ2-3; size: .; D: .; CDR3: CASSFYRADTQYF; DNA: TGTGCCAGCAGTTTCTACAGGGCAGATACGCAGTATTTT
V: TRBV4-3; J: TRBJ2-2; size: .; D: .; CDR3: CASSHDSPNTGELFF; DNA: TGCGCCAGCAGCCACGACAGTCCGAACACCGGGGAGCTGTTTTTT
V: TRBV5-6; J: TRBJ2-7; size: .; D: TRBD2; CDR3: CASSLRDGLAAYEQYF; DNA: TGTGCCAGCAGCTTGCGGGACGGACTAGCGGCCTACGAGCAGTACTTC
V: TRBV9; J: TRBJ1-2; size: many; D: TRBD1; CDR3: CASSGTGWDGYTF; DNA: TGTGCCAGCAGCGGGACAGGATGGGATGGCTACACCTTC
V: TRBV15; J: TRBJ1-1; size: few; D: .; CDR3: CATSRVANTEAFF; DNA: TGTGCCACCAGCAGAGTGGCAAACACTGAAGCTTTCTTT
V: TRBV19; J: TRBJ2-7; size: few; D: .; CDR3: CASSAGPTYEQYF; DNA: TGTGCCAGTAGTGCAGGGCCTACCTACGAGCAGTACTTC
V: TRBV20-1; J: TRBJ2-5; size: .; D: TRBD2; CDR3: CCASGLAGGLRQETQYF; DNA: TGCTGTGCTAGTGGGCTAGCGGGGGGGCTAAGGCAAGAGACCCAGTACTTC
V: TRBV10-3; J: TRBJ2-3; size: many; D: TRBD1; CDR3: CAISLSGDREDTDTQYF; DNA: TGTGCCATCAGTTTGTCCGGGGACAGGGAGGACACAGATACGCAGTATTTT
V: TRBV20-1; J: TRBJ2-2; size: .; D: .; CDR3: CSAGGGPGELFF; DNA: TGCAGTGCGGGGGGGGGGCCCGGGGAGCTGTTTTTT
V: TRBV9; J: TRBJ1-4; size: .; D: .; CDR3: CASSPEGRGNEKLFF; DNA: TGTGCCAGCAGCCCGGAGGGGCGTGGCAATGAAAAACTGTTTTTT
V: TRBV15; J: TRBJ2-5; size: .; D: .; CDR3: CATKTDRSGKTQYF; DNA: TGTGCCACCAAGACCGACAGGTCTGGAAAGACCCAGTACTTC
V: TRBV4-3; J: TRBJ2-1; size: .; D: TRBD2; CDR3: CASSPGLAENNEQFF; DNA: TGCGCCAGCAGCCCTGGACTAGCGGAGAACAATGAGCAGTTCTTC
V: TRBV5-1; J: TRBJ2-5; size: .; D: .; CDR3: CASSFSYGSGETQYF; DNA: TGCGCCAGCAGCTTCTCTTACGGTAGTGGAGAGACCCAGTACTTC
V: TRBV29-1; J: TRBJ1-3; size: .; D: .; CDR3: CSVGTGNTIYF; DNA: TGCAGCGTTGGAACTGGAAACACCATATATTTT
V: TRBV20-1; J: TRBJ2-2; size: .; D: .; CDR3: CSARKRDWNTGELFF; DNA: TGCAGTGCTAGAAAACGGGACTGGAACACCGGGGAGCTGTTTTTT
V: TRBV7-2; J: TRBJ1-5; size: .; D: TRBD1; CDR3: CASSSGGTGQPQHF; DNA: TGTGCCAGCAGCTCAGGGGGCACAGGTCAGCCCCAGCATTTT
V: TRBV4-3; J: TRBJ2-1; size: once; D: TRBD2; CDR3: CASSQGTSGGAYEQFF; DNA: TGCGCCAGCAGCCAAGGGACTAGCGGGGGGGCCTATGAGCAGTTCTTC
V: TRBV7-8; J: TRBJ2-7; size: few; D: TRBD2; CDR3: CASSGTSSLGAYEQYF; DNA: TGTGCCAGCAGCGGGACTAGTTCCCTTGGGGCCTACGAGCAGTACTTC
V: TRBV20-1; J: TRBJ1-1; size: many; D: .; CDR3: CSIGDSRNTEAFF; DNA: TGCAGTATAGGGGACTCGCGGAACACTGAAGCTTTCTTT
V: TRBV28; J: TRBJ2-3; size: few; D: .; CDR3: CASSFVGSINTQYF; DNA: TGTGCCAGCAGTTTCGTCGGGAGTATAAATACGCAGTATTTT
V: TRBV9; J: TRBJ2-6; size: .; D: .; CDR3: CASSQNPSGTGANVLTF; DNA: TGTGCCAGCAGCCAGAACCCGAGTGGAACTGGGGCCAACGTCCTGACTTTC
V: TRBV7-9; J: TRBJ2-1; size: .; D: TRBD2; CDR3: CAIHAGLAGLYNEQFF; DNA: TGTGCCATCCACGCGGGACTAGCGGGACTTTACAATGAGCAGTTCTTC
V: TRBV6-1; J: TRBJ2-5; size: .; D: TRBD1; CDR3: CASRRQGAKETQYF; DNA: TGTGCCAGCAGGAGACAGGGGGCGAAAGAGACCCAGTACTTC